The subject of this entry is one T cell receptor beta chain. The antigen remains undetermined. The germline CDR1 and CDR2 sequences are SGHDN and FVKESK. This CDR3 is built from 15 residues. V was clipped by 8 bases and J by 4 bases; unmatched bases: 8. The data belong to a study of beta chain features in type 1 diabetes. The investigators reverse transcribed all of the isolated RNA, so they sequenced expressed TCRB transcripts. The protocol was immunoSEQ multiplex PCR, while the TCRdb copy is restricted to in-frame clones and leaves out a portion. The table includes 150,000 to 170,000 clones, about 9.4% detected once. Study-wide points: Significant though moderate, a shortening of TCRB CDR3s appeared in all four CD4+ subsets of Type 1 diabetes patients.

The specimen sequenced was central memory CD4+ T cells from blood. The sequence came from a man aged 25 to 40 with type 1 diabetes. V gene TRBV14 combines with J gene TRBJ2-1, with 10 bases matching TRBD2. In DNA form, the CDR3 reads TGTGCCAGCTCTTCCGGGACTAGCGCTTACAATGAGCAGTTCTTC. It translates to CASSSGTSAYNEQFF.